What follows describes a single T cell receptor beta chain. Its specificity is not known. Since a much larger clone is just one base distant, this may be a read error. This record comes from a study of post-analysis software for immune sequencing data. General study results and limits: TRBV5-6, TRBV5-1 and TRBV20-1 belonged to a set of a handful of TRBV segments that were more frequent in patients than controls.

The CDR3 consists of 13 residues. Germline CDR1 reads SGHTA; CDR2 reads FQGNSA. Unique molecular identifiers had been added to the TCR beta cDNA libraries. From the PCR reads, TCRdb called clonotypes with MiXCR, one entry per CDR3 protein. The table has approximately 770,000 distinct CDR3 sequences, about 45% seen once. The source material was blood. The source is a girl between 5 and 17 years old with multiple sclerosis. This chain connects TRBV7-2 to TRBJ2-1; D call uncertain. The J call is uncertain, as TRBJ2-7 better fits the DNA end. CDR3 DNA sequence: TGTGCCAGCAGCTTAGACAGCCACAATGAGCAGTACTTC. Residues: CASSLDSHNEQYF.